This T cell receptor beta chain derives from a study of blood T cell repertoires in COVID-19. The protocol was immunoSEQ multiplex PCR, while the TCRdb copy is restricted to in-frame clones and leaves out a portion. The sample yields 160,000 or so clones, approximately 92% seen once. CDR1 MNHEY and CDR2 SMNVEV come from the germline V gene (reference sequence). With 5 bases removed from V and 7 bases from J, the gap between germline ends came to 14 bases. The CDR3 length is 13 residues. The rearrangement uses TRBV27 and TRBJ1-2; no firm D call. Sequences were obtained from peripheral blood. This sequence originates from a woman in her thirties or forties with acute or convalescent COVID-19. The CDR3 DNA follows: TGTGCCAGCAGTCTAACTCCAGGAGGTGGCTACACCTTC. It translates to CASSLTPGGGYTF.